These 13 T cell receptor beta chains were all obtained from the same sample, sequenced in a study of cytomegalovirus exposure and HLA in healthy donors (dated by TCRdb to 2016 to 2017). Receptor libraries were prepared by the immunoSEQ multiplex PCR assay. The multiplex PCR relied on a mix of 60 forward primers for TCR Vbeta segments and 13 reverse primers for TCR Jbeta segments. Entries here come from immuneACCESS through TCRdb and include only in-frame sequences with V and J called. Some clones fail to appear in such tables; in the studies checked, an unresolved V gene covers under half of the shortfall, and the cause of the remainder is unknown. Recorded for this sample are about 160,000 clones; 65% to 90% of them occurred a single time. The ten most abundant clones make up roughly a tenth of the sample. The sample was PBMCs. Receptor source: a man in his fifties in good health and CMV-seropositive.

J is TRBJ2-1 and V is TRBV19, with TRBD1 matching 7 bases. CDR3 length equals 14 residues. J lost 3 bases, V lost 4 bases, and 3 bases had no gene match. Looked up from germline, CDR1 is LNHDA and CDR2 is SQIVND (reference sequence). This chain's CDR3 is CASSRGQSYNEQFF. The CDR3 DNA reads as TGTGCCAGTAGTAGGGGACAGAGCTACAATGAGCAGTTCTTC.

The chain employs TRBV5-1 and TRBJ2-7; 9 bases align to TRBD1. The CDR3 sequence is 15 residues long. The V and J ends lost 3 bases and 5 bases, in that order; junction bases with no gene match: 9. Per germline, CDR1 SGHRS and CDR2 YFSETQ. Here the CDR3 reads CASSSPGQGIHEQYF. As DNA, the CDR3 is TGCGCCAGCAGCTCCCCGGGACAGGGAATCCACGAGCAGTACTTC.

This rearrangement joins TRBV5-6 to TRBJ1-2; the match to TRBD1 covers 8 bases. CDR1 is SGHDT, CDR2 YYEEEE, per germline. Unmatched junction bases numbered 9, after V lost 4 bases and J lost 7 bases. CDR3 length: 14 amino acids. The DNA for the CDR3 is TGTGCCAGCAGCCCGCCGCGGACAGGGTCTGGCTACACCTTC. It is translated as CASSPPRTGSGYTF.

This sequence joins TRBV9 and TRBJ2-7, with TRBD1 matching over 7 bases. The CDR3 sequence is 14 residues long. Germline trimming cut 4 bases from V and 2 bases from J; bases unmatched to any gene: 6. Germline V CDR1 and CDR2: SGDLS, YYNGEE. DNA for the CDR3: TGTGCCAGCAGCTTAGGGGGCATAACCTACGAGCAGTACTTC. Residues: CASSLGGITYEQYF. The full variable domain, with the rest looked up from reference TRBV9 and TRBJ2-7, is DSGVTQTPKHLITATGQRVTLRCSPRSGDLSVYWYQQSLDQGLQFLIQYYNGEERAKGNILERFSAQQFPDLHSELNLSSLELGDSALYFCASSLGGITYEQYFGPGTRLTVT.

The chain is built from TRBV6-5 and TRBJ2-7, with D perhaps TRBD1 (6 bases). CDR1 is MNHEY and CDR2 is SVGAGI in the germline V gene. CDR3 size: 14 residues. V was shortened by 4 bases and J by 2 bases, with 12 bases between the two germline ends. This CDR3 reads CASSSSQGAYEQYF. The CDR3, as DNA: TGTGCCAGCAGTTCCTCACAGGGTGCCTACGAGCAGTACTTC.

The chain links TRBV28 to TRBJ1-4; D is perhaps TRBD1 (6 bases). CDR1 is MDHEN, CDR2 SYDVKM, per germline. V gave up 6 bases and J gave up 3 bases, with 8 bases separating them. This CDR3 is built from 13 residues. The chain's CDR3 is CASRGGPNEKLFF. The DNA of the CDR3 is TGTGCCAGCAGAGGGGGACCTAATGAAAAACTGTTTTTT.

V gene TRBV6-1 combines with J gene TRBJ2-3; 9 bases are a match to TRBD2. Looked up from germline, CDR1 is MNHNS and CDR2 is SASEGT. The junction had 8 bases not matched to a gene; V was cut back by 8 bases and J by 5 bases. This CDR3 has 14 residues. CDR3: CASDIAGEQDTQYF. The CDR3 bases are TGTGCCAGCGATATAGCGGGAGAGCAAGATACGCAGTATTTT.

V is TRBV6-5 and J is TRBJ2-1, with TRBD1 matching 9 bases. V lost 4 bases to trimming and J lost 0 bases; unmatched junction nucleotides: 4. The CDR3 is 16 residues long. Germline V gene data show CDR1 as MNHEY and CDR2 as SVGAGI. The CDR3: CASSSDRGYSYNEQFF. The CDR3 coding sequence is TGTGCCAGCAGTTCAGACAGGGGGTACTCCTACAATGAGCAGTTCTTC.

The rearrangement links TRBV19 to TRBJ2-5; D is unresolved. Germline V gives CDR1 LNHDA, CDR2 SQIVND (reference sequence). CDR3 length: 15 residues. Trimming shortened V by 1 base and J by 2 bases, and 11 bases separated the two germline ends. In DNA, the CDR3 is TGTGCCAGTAGTATAGTTAGCTCAGCACAAGAGACCCAGTACTTC. This sequence encodes CASSIVSSAQETQYF.

The chain recombines TRBV4-2 with TRBJ1-2; D unresolved. Trimming removed 0 bases from V and 3 bases from J, with 8 bases in between. The CDR3 consists of 14 residues. The germline V gene encodes CDR1 LGHNA and CDR2 YNFKEQ. The CDR3 loop reads CASSQDFRDYGYTF. The CDR3 nucleotides read TGTGCCAGCAGCCAAGATTTTCGGGACTATGGCTACACCTTC.

CDR3 nucleotide sequence: TGTGCCAGCAGCGTAGCCGGCGGGAGGGTGGGAGATACGCAGTATTTT. Translating gives CASSVAGGRVGDTQYF. This chain uses TRBV9 with TRBJ2-3; the match to TRBD2 covers 9 bases. V shed 0 bases and J 5 bases; nucleotides not matched to a gene: 7. Germline CDR1 is SGDLS and CDR2 is YYNGEE. This CDR3 is built from 16 residues.

This clone was counted only a few times. This chain uses TRBV5-6 with TRBJ2-1, with D possibly being TRBD2 (6 bases). Germline V CDR1 and CDR2: SGHDT, YYEEEE. The V end lost 0 bases, the J end lost 5 bases, and 12 bases lay between the germline ends. This CDR3 spans 15 amino acids. CDR3 residues: CASSLAGGADNEQFF. CDR3 coding DNA: TGTGCCAGCAGCTTGGCCGGCGGGGCTGACAATGAGCAGTTCTTC.

The chain employs TRBV19 and TRBJ1-5; D possibly corresponds to TRBD1 (6 bases). V lost 8 bases and J 1 base, leaving 12 bases between the germline ends. Germline assignment: CDR1 LNHDA and CDR2 SQIVND (reference sequence). This CDR3 contains 14 residues. The CDR3 is CASDWGRSNQPQHF. DNA for the CDR3: TGTGCCAGTGATTGGGGGCGGAGCAATCAGCCCCAGCATTTT.